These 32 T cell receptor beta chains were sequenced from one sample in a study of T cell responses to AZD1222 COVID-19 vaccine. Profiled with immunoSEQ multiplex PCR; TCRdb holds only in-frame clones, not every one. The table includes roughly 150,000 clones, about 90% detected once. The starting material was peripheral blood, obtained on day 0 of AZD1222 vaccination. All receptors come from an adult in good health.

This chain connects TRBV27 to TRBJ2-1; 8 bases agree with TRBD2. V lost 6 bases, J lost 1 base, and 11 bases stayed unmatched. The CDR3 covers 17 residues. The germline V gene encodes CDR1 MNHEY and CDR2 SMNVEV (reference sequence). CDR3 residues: CASSPLKAGASYNEQFF. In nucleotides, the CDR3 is TGTGCCAGCAGCCCATTGAAAGCGGGAGCGTCCTACAATGAGCAGTTCTTC.

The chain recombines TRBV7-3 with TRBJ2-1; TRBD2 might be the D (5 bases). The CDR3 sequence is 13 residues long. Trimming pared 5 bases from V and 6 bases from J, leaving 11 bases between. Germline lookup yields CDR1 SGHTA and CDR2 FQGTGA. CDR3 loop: CASSPSSGNEQFF. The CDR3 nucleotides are TGTGCCAGCAGCCCCTCGAGCGGCAATGAGCAGTTCTTC.

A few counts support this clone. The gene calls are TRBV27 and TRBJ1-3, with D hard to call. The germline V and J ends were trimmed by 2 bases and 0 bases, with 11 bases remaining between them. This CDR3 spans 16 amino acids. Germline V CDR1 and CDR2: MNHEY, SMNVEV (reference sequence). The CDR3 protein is CASSLPPGRSGNTIYF. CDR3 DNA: TGTGCCAGCAGTTTACCCCCCGGCCGCTCTGGAAACACCATATATTTT.

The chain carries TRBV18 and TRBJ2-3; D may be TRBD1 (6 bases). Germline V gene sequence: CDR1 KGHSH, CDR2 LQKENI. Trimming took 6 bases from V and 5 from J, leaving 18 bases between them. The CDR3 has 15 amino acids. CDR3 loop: CASSLGQRIRDTQYF. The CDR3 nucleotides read TGTGCCAGCTCTCTTGGACAGCGGATTAGAGATACGCAGTATTTT.

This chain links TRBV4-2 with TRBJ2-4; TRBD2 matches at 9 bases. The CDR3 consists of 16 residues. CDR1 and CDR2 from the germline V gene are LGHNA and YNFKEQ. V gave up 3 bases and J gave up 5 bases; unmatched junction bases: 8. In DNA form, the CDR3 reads TGTGCCAGCAGCCAGTCCTTTAGCGGGGGCGAAAACATTCAGTACTTC. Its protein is CASSQSFSGGENIQYF.

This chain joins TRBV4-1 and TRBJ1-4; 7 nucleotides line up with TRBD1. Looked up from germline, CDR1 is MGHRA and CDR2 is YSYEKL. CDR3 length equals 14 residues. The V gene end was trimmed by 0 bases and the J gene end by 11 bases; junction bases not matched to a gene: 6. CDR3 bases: TGCGCCAGCAGCCAAGAGTATGGGACAGTCAAACTGTTTTTT. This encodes CASSQEYGTVKLFF.

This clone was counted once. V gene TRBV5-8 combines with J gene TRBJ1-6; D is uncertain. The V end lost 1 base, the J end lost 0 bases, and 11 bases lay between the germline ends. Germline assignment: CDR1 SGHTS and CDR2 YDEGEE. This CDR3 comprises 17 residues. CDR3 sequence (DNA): TGTGCCAGCAGCTTGTCAAGTACCAGCTCCTATAATTCACCCCTCCACTTT. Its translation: CASSLSSTSSYNSPLHF.

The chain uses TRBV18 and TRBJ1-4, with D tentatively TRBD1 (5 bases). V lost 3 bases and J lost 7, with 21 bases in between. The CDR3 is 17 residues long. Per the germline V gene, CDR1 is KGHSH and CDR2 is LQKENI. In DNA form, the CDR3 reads TGTGCCAGCTCACCGAGGATGGTTGCAGGGAAGTTTGAAAAACTGTTTTTT. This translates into CASSPRMVAGKFEKLFF. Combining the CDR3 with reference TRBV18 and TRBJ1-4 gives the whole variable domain NAGVMQNPRHLVRRRGQEARLRCSPMKGHSHVYWYRQLPEEGLKFMVYLQKENIIDESGMPKERFSAEFPKEGPSILRIQQVVRGDSAAYFCASSPRMVAGKFEKLFFGSGTQLSVL.

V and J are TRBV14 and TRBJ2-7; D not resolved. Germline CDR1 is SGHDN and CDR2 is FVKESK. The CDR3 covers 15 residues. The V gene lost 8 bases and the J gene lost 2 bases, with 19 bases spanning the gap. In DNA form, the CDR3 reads TGTGCCAGCGCGACAAGGGCATCCCTAGCCTACGAGCAGTACTTC. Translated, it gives CASATRASLAYEQYF. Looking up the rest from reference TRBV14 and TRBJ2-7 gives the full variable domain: EAGVTQFPSHSVIEKGQTVTLRCDPISGHDNLYWYRRVMGKEIKFLLHFVKESKQDESGMPNNRFLAERTGGTYSTLKVQPAELEDSGVYFCASATRASLAYEQYFGPGTRLTVT.

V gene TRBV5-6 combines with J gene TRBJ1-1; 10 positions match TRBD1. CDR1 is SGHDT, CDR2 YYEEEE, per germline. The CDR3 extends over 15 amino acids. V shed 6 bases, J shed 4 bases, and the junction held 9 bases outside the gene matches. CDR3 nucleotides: TGTGCCAGCACCCTGAGGGACAGGGGCGGCACTGAAGCTTTCTTT. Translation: CASTLRDRGGTEAFF.

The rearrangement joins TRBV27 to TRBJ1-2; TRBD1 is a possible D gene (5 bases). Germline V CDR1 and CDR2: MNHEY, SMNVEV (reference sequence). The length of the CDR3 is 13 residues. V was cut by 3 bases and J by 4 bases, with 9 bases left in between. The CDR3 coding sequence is TGTGCCAGCAGTTTTCGGGGGATCTATGGCTACACCTTC. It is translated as CASSFRGIYGYTF.

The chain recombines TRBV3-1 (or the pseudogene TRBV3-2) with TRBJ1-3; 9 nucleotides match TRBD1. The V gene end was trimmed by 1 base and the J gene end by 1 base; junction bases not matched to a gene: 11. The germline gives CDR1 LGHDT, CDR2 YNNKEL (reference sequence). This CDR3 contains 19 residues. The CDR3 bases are TGTGCCAGCAGCCAAGTGGTCCGGGACAGGGAGAGGTCTGGAAACACCATATATTTT. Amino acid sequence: CASSQVVRDRERSGNTIYF.

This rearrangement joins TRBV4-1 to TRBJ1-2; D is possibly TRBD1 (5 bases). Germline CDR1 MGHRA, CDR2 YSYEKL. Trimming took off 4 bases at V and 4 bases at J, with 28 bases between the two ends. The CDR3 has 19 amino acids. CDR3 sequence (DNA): TGCGCCAGCAGCCCAGAACTGGGGCAGGGAAGTGTGGCTCGCTATGGCTACACCTTC. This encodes CASSPELGQGSVARYGYTF.

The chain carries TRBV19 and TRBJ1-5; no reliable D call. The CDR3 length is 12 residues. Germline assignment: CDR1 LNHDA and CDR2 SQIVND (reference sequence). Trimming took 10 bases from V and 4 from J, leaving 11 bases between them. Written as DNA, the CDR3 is TGTGCCACCCACCCCGGGAATCAGCCCCAGCATTTT. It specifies CATHPGNQPQHF.

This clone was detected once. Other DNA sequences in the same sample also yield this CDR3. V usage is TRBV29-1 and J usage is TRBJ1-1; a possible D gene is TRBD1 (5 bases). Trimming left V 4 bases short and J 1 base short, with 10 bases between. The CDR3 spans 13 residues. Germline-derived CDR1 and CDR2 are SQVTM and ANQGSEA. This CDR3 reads CSVVRGQNTEAFF. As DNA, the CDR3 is TGCAGCGTTGTCCGTGGACAGAACACTGAAGCTTTCTTT.

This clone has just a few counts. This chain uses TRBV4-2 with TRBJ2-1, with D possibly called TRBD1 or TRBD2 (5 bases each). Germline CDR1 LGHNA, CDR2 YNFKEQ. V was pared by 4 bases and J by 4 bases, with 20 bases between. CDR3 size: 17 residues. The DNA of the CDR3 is TGTGCCAGCAGCCTCACCGGGACGGTTATCTCGTACAATGAGCAGTTCTTC. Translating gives CASSLTGTVISYNEQFF.

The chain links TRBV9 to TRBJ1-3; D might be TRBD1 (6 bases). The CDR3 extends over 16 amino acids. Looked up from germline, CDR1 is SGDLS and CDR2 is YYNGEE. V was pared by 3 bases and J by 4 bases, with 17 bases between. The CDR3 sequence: CASSEGGGISGNTIYF. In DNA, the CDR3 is TGTGCCAGCAGCGAGGGGGGAGGTATCTCGGGAAACACCATATATTTT.

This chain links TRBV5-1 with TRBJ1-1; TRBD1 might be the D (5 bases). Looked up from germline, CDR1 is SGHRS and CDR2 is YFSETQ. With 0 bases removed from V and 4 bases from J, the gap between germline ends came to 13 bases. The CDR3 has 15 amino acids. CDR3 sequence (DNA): TGCGCCAGCAGCTTGGGGCAGGGATGGGGCACTGAAGCTTTCTTT. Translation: CASSLGQGWGTEAFF.

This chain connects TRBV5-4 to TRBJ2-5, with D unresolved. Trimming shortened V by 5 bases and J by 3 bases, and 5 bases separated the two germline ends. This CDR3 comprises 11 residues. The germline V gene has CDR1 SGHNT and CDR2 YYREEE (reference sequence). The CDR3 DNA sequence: TGTGCCAGCAGGGAAGAAGAGACCCAGTACTTC. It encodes CASREEETQYF.

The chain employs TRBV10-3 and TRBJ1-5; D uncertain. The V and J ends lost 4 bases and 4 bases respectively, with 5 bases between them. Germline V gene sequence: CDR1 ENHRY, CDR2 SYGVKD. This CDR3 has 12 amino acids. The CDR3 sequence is CAISVGNQPQHF. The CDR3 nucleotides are TGTGCCATCAGTGTCGGTAATCAGCCCCAGCATTTT.

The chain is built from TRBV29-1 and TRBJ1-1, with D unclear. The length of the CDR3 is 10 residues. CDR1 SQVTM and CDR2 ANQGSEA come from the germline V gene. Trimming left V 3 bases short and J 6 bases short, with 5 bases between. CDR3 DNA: TGCAGCGTTGAGCTGGCTGAAGCTTTCTTT. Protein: CSVELAEAFF.

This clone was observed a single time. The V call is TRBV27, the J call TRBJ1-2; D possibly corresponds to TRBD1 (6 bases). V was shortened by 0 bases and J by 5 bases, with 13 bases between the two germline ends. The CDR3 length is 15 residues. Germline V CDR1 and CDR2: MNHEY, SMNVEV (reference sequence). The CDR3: CASSLSGGAGYGYTF. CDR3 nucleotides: TGTGCCAGCAGTTTATCGGGGGGCGCGGGATATGGCTACACCTTC.

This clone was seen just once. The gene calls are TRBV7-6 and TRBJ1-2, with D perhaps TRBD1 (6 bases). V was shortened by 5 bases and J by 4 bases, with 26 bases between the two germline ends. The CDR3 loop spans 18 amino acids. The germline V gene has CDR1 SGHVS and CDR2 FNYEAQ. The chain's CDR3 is CASSPYLGQARRGYGYTF. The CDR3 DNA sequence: TGTGCCAGCAGCCCTTATTTGGGACAAGCCCGTCGGGGCTATGGCTACACCTTC.

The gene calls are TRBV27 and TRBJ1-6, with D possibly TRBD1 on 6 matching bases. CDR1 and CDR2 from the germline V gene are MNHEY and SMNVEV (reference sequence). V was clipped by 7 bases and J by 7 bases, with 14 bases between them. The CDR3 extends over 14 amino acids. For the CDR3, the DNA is TGTGCCAGCACTCTACAGGGCGGGAATTCACCCCTCCACTTT. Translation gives CASTLQGGNSPLHF.

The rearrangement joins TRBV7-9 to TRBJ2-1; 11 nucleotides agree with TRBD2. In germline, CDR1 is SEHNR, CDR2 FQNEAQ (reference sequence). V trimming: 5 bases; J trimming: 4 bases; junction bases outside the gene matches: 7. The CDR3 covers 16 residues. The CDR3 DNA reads TGTGCCAGCAGCCCGACTAGCGGGGAGCTATACAATGAGCAGTTCTTC. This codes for CASSPTSGELYNEQFF.

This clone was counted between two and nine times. The CDR3 region has the DNA TGTGCCAGCAGCTTCCAGAGTAGCAATCAGCCCCAGCATTTT. Translation gives CASSFQSSNQPQHF. The chain combines TRBV28 with TRBJ1-5; D call uncertain. The V end lost 6 bases, the J end lost 0 bases, and 9 bases lay between the germline ends. This CDR3 contains 14 residues. In germline, CDR1 is MDHEN, CDR2 SYDVKM.

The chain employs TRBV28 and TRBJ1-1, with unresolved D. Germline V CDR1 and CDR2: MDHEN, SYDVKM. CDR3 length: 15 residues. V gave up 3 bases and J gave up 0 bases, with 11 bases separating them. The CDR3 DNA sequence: TGTGCCAGCAGTTTGCCCATCCCATTGAACACTGAAGCTTTCTTT. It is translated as CASSLPIPLNTEAFF.

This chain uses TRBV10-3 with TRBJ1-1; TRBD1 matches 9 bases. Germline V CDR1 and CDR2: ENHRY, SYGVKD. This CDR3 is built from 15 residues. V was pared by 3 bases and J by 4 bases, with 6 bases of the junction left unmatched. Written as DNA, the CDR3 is TGTGCCATCAGTGAATGGGACAGGGTGTCCACTGAAGCTTTCTTT. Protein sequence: CAISEWDRVSTEAFF.

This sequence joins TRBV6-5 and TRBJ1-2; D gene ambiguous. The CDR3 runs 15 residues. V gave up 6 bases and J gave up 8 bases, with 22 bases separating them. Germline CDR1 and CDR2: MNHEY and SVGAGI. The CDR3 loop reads CASSRTAGQANGYTF. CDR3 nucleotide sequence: TGTGCCAGCAGCCGAACGGCGGGCCAGGCGAACGGCTACACCTTC.

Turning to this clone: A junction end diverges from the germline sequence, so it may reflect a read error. The CDR3 DNA follows: TGTGCCAGTAGTTTGACCGGGCTACGGGCCTTC. Translated: CASSLTGLRAF. The chain recombines TRBV19 with TRBJ1-2; the D is unclear. The germline CDR1 and CDR2 sequences are LNHDA and SQIVND (reference sequence). The CDR3 contains 11 residues.

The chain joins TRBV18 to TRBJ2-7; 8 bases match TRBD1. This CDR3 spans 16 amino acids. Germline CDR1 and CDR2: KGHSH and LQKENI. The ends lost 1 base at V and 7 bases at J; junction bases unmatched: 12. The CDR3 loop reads CASSPLAGGDLGEQYF. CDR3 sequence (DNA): TGTGCCAGCTCACCACTGGCAGGGGGCGACCTGGGGGAGCAGTACTTC.

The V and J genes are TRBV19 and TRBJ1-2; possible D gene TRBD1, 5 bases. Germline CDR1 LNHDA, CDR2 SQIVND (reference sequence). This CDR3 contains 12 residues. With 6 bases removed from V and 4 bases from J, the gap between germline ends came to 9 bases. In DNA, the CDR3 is TGTGCCAGTAGAACAACAGGCTATGGCTACACCTTC. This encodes CASRTTGYGYTF. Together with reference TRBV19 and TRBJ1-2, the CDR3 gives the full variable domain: DGGITQSPKYLFRKEGQNVTLSCEQNLNHDAMYWYRQDPGQGLRLIYYSQIVNDFQKGDIAEGYSVSREKKESFPLTVTSAQKNPTAFYLCASRTTGYGYTFGSGTRLTVV.